This T cell receptor beta chain was captured in a study of blood T cell repertoires in COVID-19. Germline V gene lookup returns CDR1 LNHDA and CDR2 SQIVND (reference sequence). The CDR3 is made up of 16 amino acids. V shed 5 bases and J 4 bases; nucleotides not matched to a gene: 7. This clone was detected only once. Using immunoSEQ multiplex PCR, the repertoire was profiled, and TCRdb retains in-frame clones only, with some absent. The data hold hundreds of thousands of clones, with roughly 90% observed a single time. The V and J genes are TRBV19 and TRBJ2-5; 13 bases match TRBD2. This TCR was recovered from a woman in her 30s who had been exposed to COVID-19. Input material: PBMCs or T cells enriched from blood (not recorded which). The CDR3 nucleotides are TGTGCCAGTAGTCCTACTAGCGGGGGGGCCGGAGAGACCCAGTACTTC. Amino acid sequence: CASSPTSGGAGETQYF.